This T cell receptor beta chain was sequenced for a study of immune cell composition in non-small cell lung cancer. Regarding the study as a whole: Tumour TCR-beta clonality was not significantly tied to smoking pack-years.

Comments on this clone: As yet, its antigen is unknown.

Method: immunoSEQ multiplex PCR; TCRdb's copy keeps in-frame clones and lacks some. The table lists some 10,000 clones, around three quarters of them singletons. There are 15 residues in the CDR3. V lost 6 bases to trimming and J lost 0 bases; unmatched junction nucleotides: 7. Germline V gives CDR1 SGHKS, CDR2 YYEKEE (reference sequence). Normal lung sampling was at least 3 cm from the tumour, as distant as possible. DNA was extracted from unsorted cell suspensions stored frozen. The receptor was derived from a human donor with non-small cell lung cancer. What was sequenced was non-adjacent lung tissue. The rearrangement links TRBV5-5 to TRBJ1-2; 8 bases map to TRBD1. The CDR3 region is CASKRGTGTNYGYTF. CDR3 nucleotides: TGTGCCAGCAAGAGAGGGACAGGTACTAACTATGGCTACACCTTC.